The present T cell receptor beta chain was sequenced within a study of PD-1 blockade in classical Hodgkin lymphoma. Notes on the study in general: Those patients who began receiving nivolumab less than 1 year after ASCT had lower diversity, and they were excluded.

This CDR3 spans 15 amino acids. CDR1 is SGHTA and CDR2 is FQGNSA in the germline V gene. The ends were cut back, 1 base at V and 4 bases at J, with 11 bases in the middle. Time point: cycle 4 day 1 (C4D1), after around six weeks of nivolumab. Every patient relapsed after autologous stem cell transplantation, and brentuximab vedotin exposure varied. With respect to this clone: Its antigen is as yet unknown.

Some clones are missing from TCRdb's copy, which holds only in-frame ones; the method was immunoSEQ multiplex PCR. In the table there are about 96,000 clones, just over 90% of which are singletons. V usage is TRBV7-2 and J usage is TRBJ1-5, with D hard to call. The clonotype originates from a human donor with classical Hodgkin lymphoma. Sequencing used peripheral blood mononuclear cells (PBMCs), obtained before the fourth cycle of nivolumab. The CDR3 DNA is TGTGCCAGCAGCTTAGATCTCGCGGGTAATCAGCCCCAGCATTTT. It translates to CASSLDLAGNQPQHF.